This TCR beta chain was documented in a study of blood T cells in healthy people across ages. It was with a sample-barcoded 5' primer and a J-beta primer mix that a second PCR of roughly 7 to 11 cycles was run. Samples each returned at least 2.5 million CDR3-containing paired-end reads. TCRdb recomputed calls from the 5' RACE reads with MiXCR, one row per CDR3 protein. Among around 1,600,000 distinct CDR3 sequences, 40% to 45% were seen once, and the ten largest hold under 5%. Germline loops: CDR1 SNHLY, CDR2 FYNNEI. With 7 bases clipped from V and 6 bases from J, the junction kept 10 bases outside the gene matches. The CDR3 sequence is 14 residues long. Individuals who donated were healthy Caucasians from Russia aged about 6 to 100. This clonotype is a singleton in its sample. Its antigen is currently unknown. Findings of the study overall: Age advanced and TCR beta diversity per million T cells fell, roughly linearly. In long-lived donors, naive CD4+ cell counts and diversity exceeded those of aged donors.

V is TRBV2 and J is TRBJ2-3; 7 bases agree with TRBD2. The sequenced sample consisted of blood. The receptor comes from a woman aged 18-29 years in good health. The CDR3 region is CASTLTSRLDTQYF. The CDR3, as DNA: TGTGCCAGCACGCTGACTAGCCGTTTGGATACGCAGTATTTT.